This is a list of T cell receptor beta chains from one sample in a study of post-analysis software for immune sequencing data. MiXCR was run by TCRdb on the PCR reads, yielding one entry per CDR3 protein. The data contain some 890,000 distinct CDR3 sequences, under 70% of them seen just once; the ten biggest clones take up approximately 4.2%. The sequenced sample was blood. The receptor source for this set is a girl aged 10-17 years with multiple sclerosis. CDR3s include the opening cysteine and the closing phenylalanine or tryptophan. D genes are given only for firm matches. The size entry is marked missing in some rows and otherwise reads once, few, many or a size class.

D	V	size	J	DNA	CDR3
-	TRBV29-1	few	TRBJ2-7	TGCAGCGTTGAAAGTGTGGGATTGTACGAGCAGTACTTC	CSVESVGLYEQYF
-	TRBV20-1	-	TRBJ2-3	TGCAGTACCCCTTGGTTGGGGACAGATACGCAGTATTTT	CSTPWLGTDTQYF
-	TRBV5-1	-	TRBJ2-3	TGCGCCAGCAGCTTGGCCACTAGCACAGATACGCAGTATTTT	CASSLATSTDTQYF
TRBD2	TRBV12-3/TRBV12-4	-	TRBJ2-7	TGTGCCAGCAGACTAGCGGGCCGCTCCTACGAGCAGTACTTC	CASRLAGRSYEQYF
-	TRBV20-1	-	TRBJ1-2	TGCAGTGCTAGAGATCCCGTGCAGGGGCCCTATGGCTACACCTTC	CSARDPVQGPYGYTF
-	TRBV29-1	many	TRBJ2-3	TGCAGCGTTGACACGGGGACAGATACGCAGTATTTT	CSVDTGTDTQYF
-	TRBV29-1	few	TRBJ2-7	TGCAGCGCCACGGCGGCCTACGAGCAGTACTTC	CSATAAYEQYF
-	TRBV12-3/TRBV12-4	-	TRBJ2-1	TGTGCCAGCAGTTTTCAGACACCCAATGAGCAGTTCTTC	CASSFQTPNEQFF
-	TRBV4-1	few	TRBJ2-4	TGCGCCAGCAGCCGCGTAGAAGTATTAGCCAAAAACATTCAGTACTTC	CASSRVEVLAKNIQYF
-	TRBV24-1	once	TRBJ2-1	TGTGCCACCAGTGTCTCGGGGGACTACAATGAGCAGTTCTTC	CATSVSGDYNEQFF
-	TRBV5-1	few	TRBJ2-7	TGCGCCAGCAGTGCCAGCGGAGCCACCTACGAGCAGTACTTC	CASSASGATYEQYF
TRBD1	TRBV4-1	few	TRBJ2-1	TGCGCCTCCAGATCAACCGGGACAGGAAACTACAATGAGCAGTTCTTC	CASRSTGTGNYNEQFF
-	TRBV20-1	-	TRBJ2-1	TGCAGTGCTAGAAACAGCCGGACCTACAATGAGCAGTTCTTC	CSARNSRTYNEQFF
-	TRBV29-1	-	TRBJ2-2	TGCAGCGTCACCGGGCCAGCGAACACCGGGGAGCTGTTTTTT	CSVTGPANTGELFF
-	TRBV12-3/TRBV12-4	few	TRBJ2-7	TGTGCCAGCAGTCTCCGGGATACCCCCGACCACGAGCAGTACTTC	CASSLRDTPDHEQYF
TRBD2	TRBV4-1	-	TRBJ2-3	TGCGCCAGCAGCCGAATAACTAGCGGGAGTGCAGATACGCAGTATTTT	CASSRITSGSADTQYF
-	TRBV29-1	-	TRBJ2-5	TGCAGCGTTGAAGTCCCCCGGGGCCAAGCGGGCCGTCAAGAGACCCAGTACTTC	CSVEVPRGQAGRQETQYF
-	TRBV7-9	-	TRBJ2-3	TGTGCCAGCAGCCTCGCCGGCCTGCTTGATACGCAGTATTTT	CASSLAGLLDTQYF
TRBD1	TRBV5-1	-	TRBJ1-5	TGCGCCAGCAGCCGAGCACCCGGGACAGGGGCCATTCCCCAGCATTTT	CASSRAPGTGAIPQHF
TRBD2	TRBV6-1	-	TRBJ2-5	TGTGCCAGCAATACTCTAGCGGGTATCTTGCAAGAGACCCAGTACTTC	CASNTLAGILQETQYF
-	TRBV3-1	once	TRBJ1-2	TGTGCCAGCAGCCAAGATCGGCGGGGGCGCTATGGCTACACCTTC	CASSQDRRGRYGYTF
TRBD2	TRBV4-1	-	TRBJ2-7	TGCGCCAGCAGCCAGGAAAGCGGGAATGGTTACGAGCAGTACTTC	CASSQESGNGYEQYF
-	TRBV6-1	-	TRBJ2-1	TGTGCCAGCAGTGTGGATGAGCAGTTCTTC	CASSVDEQFF
TRBD1	TRBV9	-	TRBJ1-1	TGTGCCAGCAGCGATCGACCCAGGACAGGGGTCACTGAAGCTTTCTTT	CASSDRPRTGVTEAFF
-	TRBV4-1	-	TRBJ2-3	TGCGCCAGCAGCTACCCCGGGACCACCACCGGGGCAGATACGCAGTATTTT	CASSYPGTTTGADTQYF
TRBD1	TRBV27	-	TRBJ1-2	TGTGCCAGCAGTGGGCGACAGGGGGATTTATGGGGCTACACCTTC	CASSGRQGDLWGYTF
-	TRBV4-1	few	TRBJ1-2	TGCGCCAGCAGCCAAAGACCCCCCTGGCTCCGCTATGGCTACACCTTC	CASSQRPPWLRYGYTF
-	TRBV20-1	-	TRBJ2-7	TGCAGTGCCGTTCGTTTGACCTACGAGCAGTACTTC	CSAVRLTYEQYF
TRBD1	TRBV27	-	TRBJ1-2	TGTGCCAGCAGACCCGGGACAGAGCGTGTGGTTAACTATGGCTACACCTTC	CASRPGTERVVNYGYTF
TRBD1	TRBV27	once	TRBJ1-1	TGTGCCAGCAAGAACAGGGGGCCCACTGAAGCTTTCTTT	CASKNRGPTEAFF
-	TRBV12-3/TRBV12-4	-	TRBJ2-5	TGTGCCAGCAGTCCGGACCTGCCAGAGACCCAGTACTTC	CASSPDLPETQYF